A single sample is the source of the 13 T cell receptor beta chains below, sequenced in a study of blood T cell repertoires in COVID-19. Sequenced by immunoSEQ multiplex PCR; TCRdb stores in-frame clones only, minus some. The table records approximately 160,000 clones, over 60% of them present only once. What was sequenced was peripheral blood. Every receptor here comes from a man aged 55 to 70 with acute or convalescent COVID-19.

The rearrangement joins TRBV5-1 to TRBJ1-1, with D maybe TRBD1 (6 bases). Germline CDR1 is SGHRS and CDR2 is YFSETQ. The CDR3 is made up of 15 amino acids. V lost 3 bases and J lost 5, with 17 bases in between. CDR3: CASSWDDRTGTEAFF. In DNA, the CDR3 is TGCGCCAGCAGCTGGGATGATCGAACAGGGACTGAAGCTTTCTTT. Complete variable domain (other parts from reference TRBV5-1 and TRBJ1-1): KAGVTQTPRYLIKTRGQQVTLSCSPISGHRSVSWYQQTPGQGLQFLFEYFSETQRNKGNFPGRFSGRQFSNSRSEMNVSTLELGDSALYLCASSWDDRTGTEAFFGQGTRLTVV.

This chain uses TRBV9 with TRBJ1-2, with 8 positions matching TRBD1. The ends lost 3 bases at V and 8 bases at J; junction bases unmatched: 6. The CDR3 is made up of 13 amino acids. CDR1 is SGDLS, CDR2 YYNGEE, per germline. The CDR3, as DNA: TGTGCCAGCAGCGCCGACAGGGGTCAGGGCTACACCTTC. It yields the protein CASSADRGQGYTF.

J is TRBJ2-7 and V is TRBV11-2, with a weak D call TRBD2 (5 bases). Germline loops: CDR1 SGHAT, CDR2 FQNNGV. The V end lost 1 base, the J end lost 3 bases, and 16 bases lay between the germline ends. This CDR3 is built from 16 residues. CDR3 sequence: CASSLVYGAVRYEQYF. CDR3 nucleotide sequence: TGTGCCAGCAGCTTAGTGTATGGAGCGGTCCGCTACGAGCAGTACTTC.

The gene calls are TRBV4-1 and TRBJ1-1; D remains unclear. Trimming cost V 3 bases and J 0 bases, with 11 bases left between them. The CDR3 spans 15 residues. Germline V gives CDR1 MGHRA, CDR2 YSYEKL. DNA of the CDR3: TGCGCCAGCAGCCACCCGGGGAGAATGAACACTGAAGCTTTCTTT. Translated, it gives CASSHPGRMNTEAFF.

The gene calls are TRBV9 and TRBJ2-7; TRBD1 might be the D (6 bases). Trimming shortened V by 0 bases and J by 5 bases, and 9 bases separated the two germline ends. The V gene's germline CDR1 is SGDLS and CDR2 YYNGEE. The CDR3 extends over 13 amino acids. The CDR3 loop reads CASSVGAGDEQYF. The CDR3 DNA reads as TGTGCCAGCAGCGTAGGGGCAGGGGACGAGCAGTACTTC. The full variable domain, its missing parts supplied by reference TRBV9 and TRBJ2-7, is DSGVTQTPKHLITATGQRVTLRCSPRSGDLSVYWYQQSLDQGLQFLIQYYNGEERAKGNILERFSAQQFPDLHSELNLSSLELGDSALYFCASSVGAGDEQYFGPGTRLTVT.

In this sample, this clone turned up a few times. The rearrangement uses TRBV4-3 and TRBJ2-2; 7 bases are shared with TRBD1. Germline V gene data show CDR1 as LGHNA and CDR2 as YSLEER. The trim removed 7 bases at V and 4 bases at J, leaving 12 bases unmatched. CDR3 size: 16 residues. The CDR3 DNA reads TGCGCCAGCAACCCCAGCGGCGCAGGGGGCACCGGGGAGCTGTTTTTT. Amino acids: CASNPSGAGGTGELFF.

This rearrangement joins TRBV7-2 to TRBJ2-7; D is undetermined. The V end was cut by 0 bases, the J end by 2 bases, with 8 bases between. Germline CDR1 SGHTA, CDR2 FQGNSA. The CDR3 extends over 14 amino acids. For the CDR3, the DNA is TGTGCCAGCAGCTTAGCGCGAGGCCCCTACGAGCAGTACTTC. Translating gives CASSLARGPYEQYF. The full variable domain, rest sourced from reference TRBV7-2 and TRBJ2-7, is GAGVSQSPSNKVTEKGKDVELRCDPISGHTALYWYRQSLGQGLEFLIYFQGNSAPDKSGLPSDRFSAERTGGSVSTLTIQRTQQEDSAVYLCASSLARGPYEQYFGPGTRLTVT.

The chain links TRBV7-3 to TRBJ2-2, with 7 positions matching TRBD2. Trimming cost V 5 bases and J 4 bases; bases outside gene matches: 7. The germline V gene has CDR1 SGHTA and CDR2 FQGTGA. The CDR3 is 15 amino acids. The chain's CDR3 is CASSPGTISTGELFF. The CDR3 nucleotides read TGTGCCAGCAGCCCCGGGACTATCTCCACCGGGGAGCTGTTTTTT.

This clone turned up a few times. The CDR3 loop reads CAISEARGTGNTIYF. The CDR3 nucleotides are TGTGCCATCAGTGAGGCCAGGGGGACTGGAAACACCATATATTTT. The chain has TRBV10-3 and TRBJ1-3; 7 bases map to TRBD1. Germline V gives CDR1 ENHRY, CDR2 SYGVKD. The CDR3 has 15 amino acids. The V and J ends lost 2 bases and 2 bases, in that order; junction bases with no gene match: 3.

The chain has TRBV10-3 and TRBJ1-2, with a tentative D call TRBD1 (6 bases). V gave up 2 bases and J gave up 2 bases, with 6 bases separating them. Germline V gene sequence: CDR1 ENHRY, CDR2 SYGVKD. This CDR3 spans 13 amino acids. The CDR3 loop reads CAISEDRNYGYTF. For the CDR3, the DNA is TGTGCCATCAGTGAGGACAGGAACTATGGCTACACCTTC.

V and J are TRBV4-1 and TRBJ1-1, with D perhaps matching TRBD1 (6 bases). The CDR3 spans 19 residues. Germline assignment: CDR1 MGHRA and CDR2 YSYEKL. V was clipped by 3 bases and J by 2 bases, with 25 bases between them. The CDR3 nucleotides read TGCGCCAGCAGCCATCGACCCCCCGCTCTGACAGGTTTCAACACTGAAGCTTTCTTT. This codes for CASSHRPPALTGFNTEAFF.

This clone has at least ten counts. The chain employs TRBV24-1 and TRBJ1-2, with D possibly being TRBD1 (6 bases). In germline, CDR1 is KGHDR, CDR2 SFDVKD. Trimming removed 4 bases from V and 3 bases from J, with 17 bases in between. The CDR3 sequence is 16 residues long. CDR3 sequence reads: CATSEKFQGWDYGYTF. DNA of the CDR3: TGTGCCACCAGTGAGAAATTTCAGGGGTGGGACTATGGCTACACCTTC.

The chain uses TRBV2 and TRBJ1-4; no firm D call. Trimming stripped 1 base from V and 14 bases from J, with 8 bases between. This CDR3 comprises 11 residues. The germline V gene has CDR1 SNHLY and CDR2 FYNNEI. The CDR3 is CASSEGGGLFF. The CDR3 nucleotides read TGTGCCAGCAGTGAAGGGGGAGGGCTGTTTTTT.